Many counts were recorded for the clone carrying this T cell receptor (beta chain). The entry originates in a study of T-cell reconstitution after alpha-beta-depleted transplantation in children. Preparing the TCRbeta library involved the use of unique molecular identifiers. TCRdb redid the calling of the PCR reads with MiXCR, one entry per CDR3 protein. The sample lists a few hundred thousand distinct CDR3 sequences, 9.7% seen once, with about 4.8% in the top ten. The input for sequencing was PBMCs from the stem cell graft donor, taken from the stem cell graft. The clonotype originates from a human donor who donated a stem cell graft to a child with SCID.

This chain's CDR3 is CSARGGGSSYNEQFF. CDR3 DNA sequence: TGCAGCGCCAGAGGTGGGGGGAGCTCCTACAATGAGCAGTTCTTC. The V call is TRBV29-1, the J call TRBJ2-1, with D tentatively TRBD2 (6 bases). CDR1 is SQVTM and CDR2 is ANQGSEA in the germline V gene. This CDR3 has 15 residues. V lost 7 bases to trimming and J lost 0 bases, with 16 bases between them.